A selection of T cell receptor beta chains follows, all from one sample in a study of T cells in Graves' hyperthyroidism and ophthalmopathy. TCRdb recomputed calls from the multiplex PCR reads with MiXCR, one row per CDR3 protein. The sample holds around 700,000 distinct CDR3 sequences, about a third seen once. Sequenced sample: blood. The receptors originated from a woman aged 40 to 50 with Graves' hyperthyroidism. Each CDR3 is given with its conserved first and last residue. Each record gives: clone size, V gene, D gene, J gene, CDR3 length, CDR3 protein. The D gene is left open where the match is weak. Clone size is given for some rows only: seen once, a few or many times, or a class if the clone is expanded.

>.|TRBV6-5|TRBD2|TRBJ2-2|15
CASRVAGKFTGELFF
>.|TRBV4-3|.|TRBJ1-4|16
CASSQGGFRTNEKLFF
>.|TRBV25-1|.|TRBJ1-1|15
CASSPTEVALTEAFF
>once|TRBV12-3/TRBV12-4|TRBD1|TRBJ2-2|16
CASSTRTGGAGGELFF
>.|TRBV5-1|TRBD1|TRBJ2-7|14
CASSLGQGASEQYF
>few|TRBV7-2|.|TRBJ2-5|15
CASSSTELPRWTQYF
>few|TRBV7-9|.|.|13
CASSPPQGGIQYF
>many|TRBV11-2|.|TRBJ2-6|16
CASSLEAGTGANVLTF
>.|TRBV4-1|TRBD1|TRBJ2-7|14
CASSPDRGRGEQYF
>.|TRBV7-9|.|TRBJ2-7|14
CASTFGEGSYEQYF
>few|TRBV11-2|TRBD1|TRBJ1-5|14
CASSPAGGYQPQHF
>once|TRBV15|.|TRBJ2-7|14
CATSSFQVDNEQYF
>few|TRBV6-4|TRBD1|TRBJ2-7|12
CGSGTGYYEQYF
>.|TRBV10-3|TRBD1|TRBJ2-7|16
CAISYDLTTGRHEQYF
>.|TRBV10-2|TRBD1|TRBJ1-1|14
CASRGQVMNTEAFF
>many|TRBV11-2|.|TRBJ2-7|13
CASSLEELGEQYF
>once|TRBV29-1|.|TRBJ2-5|13
CSVLPNSLETQHF
>few|TRBV7-2|.|TRBJ1-2|15
CASSLTGSRGDGYTF
>.|TRBV10-3|.|TRBJ2-2|12
CASQQSPGELFF
>many|TRBV19|.|TRBJ1-1|12
CASSMVRTEAFF
>many|TRBV4-1|.|TRBJ1-1|12
CASRQGSTEAFF
>few|TRBV28|.|TRBJ2-7|12
CASSSSRYEQYF
>many|TRBV29-1|.|TRBJ1-5|14
CSVAGTNSNQPQHF
>.|TRBV24-1|.|TRBJ1-5|15
CATSDKGMGNQPQHF
>many|TRBV7-9|.|TRBJ2-7|14
CASSLGDGGYEQYF
>.|TRBV6-5|TRBD2|TRBJ2-5|16
CASSRTSGGTRETQYF
>many|TRBV7-8|.|TRBJ1-5|14
CASARGRVNQPQHF
>many|TRBV7-9|TRBD2|TRBJ2-7|16
CASSSPNGTSGIEQYF
>many|TRBV29-1|TRBD2|TRBJ2-7|14
CSVEGGNFPYEQYF
>few|TRBV14|.|TRBJ1-6|13
CASSQSRNSPLHF
>few|TRBV4-3|.|TRBJ2-2|15
CASSQLVGNTGELFF
>few|TRBV2|.|TRBJ1-1|13
CASRRERETEAFF
>.|TRBV7-8|.|TRBJ1-5|15
CASSASGRVRQPQHF
>.|TRBV6-1|.|TRBJ1-3|15
CASNQDRILRNTIYF
>.|TRBV7-2|.|TRBJ2-3|13
CASSSVSTDTQYF
>many|TRBV6-1|TRBD1|TRBJ2-6|15
CASRQQGAGANVLTF
>.|TRBV20-1|TRBD2|TRBJ2-5|13
CSAETSGAETQYF
>.|TRBV29-1|.|TRBJ2-1|12
CSAVQGGNEQFF
>.|TRBV3-1|.|TRBJ1-3|14
CASSRDRRGNTIYF
>.|TRBV12-3/TRBV12-4|.|TRBJ1-1|16
CASSLASGQPYTEAFF
>few|TRBV12-3/TRBV12-4|TRBD1|TRBJ1-1|15
CASSPRTGGWAEAFF
>many|TRBV12-3/TRBV12-4|.|TRBJ2-5|13
CASSLQGRETQYF
>many|TRBV5-1|.|TRBJ2-6|18
CASSLARRGRSGANVLTF
>many|TRBV24-1|TRBD2|TRBJ2-2|16
CATSDQGLVGAGELFF
>many|TRBV11-2|.|TRBJ1-4|14
CASSRRRDWEKLFF
>once|TRBV25-1|.|TRBJ2-6|16
CASSGLGDPGANVLTF
>.|TRBV30|TRBD1|TRBJ1-1|13
CAWTGGADTEAFF
>.|TRBV7-6|.|TRBJ2-3|12
CASSNWGDTQYF
>many|TRBV7-9|.|TRBJ1-1|14
CASSSMIHPTEAFF
>many|TRBV9|.|TRBJ1-1|15
CASSVEGTANTEAFF
>.|TRBV21-1|.|TRBJ1-1|13
CASSKGTGGDAFF
>many|TRBV12-5|.|TRBJ1-1|12
CASGLHSTEAFF
>few|TRBV5-4|.|TRBJ1-5|16
CASSSNGELGNQPQHF
>many|TRBV11-2|TRBD1|TRBJ2-7|15
CASSLTGTGSYEQYF
>.|TRBV10-3|TRBD2|TRBJ2-7|14
CAIGAAGGYNEQYF